The source of this T cell receptor (beta chain) is a study of blood T cell repertoires in COVID-19. The V end was cut by 2 bases, the J end by 10 bases, with 12 bases between. CDR1 is GTSNPN, CDR2 SVGIG, per germline (reference sequence). The CDR3 is made up of 12 amino acids. The assay was immunoSEQ multiplex PCR, and TCRdb's table has in-frame clones only and misses some. The table shows a few hundred thousand clones, with about 91% occurring only once. The chain links TRBV30 to TRBJ2-1, with a weak D call TRBD2 (6 bases). Input material: PBMCs or T cells enriched from blood (not recorded which). The sequence was collected from a young woman who had recovered from COVID-19. CDR3 DNA: TGTGCCTGGAGTCCAATGGCGGGGGAGCAGTTCTTC. Its protein product is CAWSPMAGEQFF.